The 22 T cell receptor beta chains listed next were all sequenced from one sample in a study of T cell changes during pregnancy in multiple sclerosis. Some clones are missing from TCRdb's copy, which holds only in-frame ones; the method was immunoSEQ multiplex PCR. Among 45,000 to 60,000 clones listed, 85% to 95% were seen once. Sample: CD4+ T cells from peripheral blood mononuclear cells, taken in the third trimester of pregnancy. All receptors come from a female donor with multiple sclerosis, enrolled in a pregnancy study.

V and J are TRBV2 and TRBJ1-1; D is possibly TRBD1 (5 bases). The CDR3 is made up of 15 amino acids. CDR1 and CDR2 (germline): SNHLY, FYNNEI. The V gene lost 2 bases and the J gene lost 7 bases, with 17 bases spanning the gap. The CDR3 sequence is CASSESLGRVGEAFF. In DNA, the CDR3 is TGTGCCAGCAGTGAATCGTTGGGCAGGGTGGGTGAAGCTTTCTTT.

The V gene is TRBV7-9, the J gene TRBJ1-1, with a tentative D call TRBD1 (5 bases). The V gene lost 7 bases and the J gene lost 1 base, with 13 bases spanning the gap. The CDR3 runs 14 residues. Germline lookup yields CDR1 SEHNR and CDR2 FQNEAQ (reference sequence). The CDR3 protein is CASTSGEQNTEAFF. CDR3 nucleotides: TGTGCCAGCACCTCGGGGGAGCAGAACACTGAAGCTTTCTTT.

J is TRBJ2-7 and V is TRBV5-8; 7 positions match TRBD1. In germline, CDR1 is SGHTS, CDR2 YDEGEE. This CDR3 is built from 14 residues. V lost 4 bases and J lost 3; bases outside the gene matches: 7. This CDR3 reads CASSNRQGDYEQYF. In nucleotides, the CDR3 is TGTGCCAGCAGCAATCGACAGGGAGACTACGAGCAGTACTTC.

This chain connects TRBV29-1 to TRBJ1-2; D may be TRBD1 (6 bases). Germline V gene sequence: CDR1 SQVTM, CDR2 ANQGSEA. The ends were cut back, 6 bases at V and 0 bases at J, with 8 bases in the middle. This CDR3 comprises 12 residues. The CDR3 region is CSVDRTNYGYTF. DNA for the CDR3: TGCAGCGTCGACAGGACTAACTATGGCTACACCTTC. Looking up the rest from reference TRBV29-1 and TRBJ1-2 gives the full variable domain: SAVISQKPSRDICQRGTSLTIQCQVDSQVTMMFWYRQQPGQSLTLIATANQGSEATYESGFVIDKFPISRPNLTFSTLTVSNMSPEDSSIYLCSVDRTNYGYTFGSGTRLTVV.

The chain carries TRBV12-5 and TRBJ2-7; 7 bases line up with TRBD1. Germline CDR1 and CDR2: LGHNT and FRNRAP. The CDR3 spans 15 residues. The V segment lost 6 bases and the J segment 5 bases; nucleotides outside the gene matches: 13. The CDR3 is CASGFTGDGSNEQYF. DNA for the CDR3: TGTGCTAGTGGCTTCACAGGGGATGGGAGCAACGAGCAGTACTTC.

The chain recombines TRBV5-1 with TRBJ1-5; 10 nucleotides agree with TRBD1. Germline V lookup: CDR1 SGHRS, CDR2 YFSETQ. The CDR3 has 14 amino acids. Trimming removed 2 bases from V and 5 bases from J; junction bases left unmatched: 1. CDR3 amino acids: CASSFGTGDQPQHF. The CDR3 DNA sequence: TGCGCCAGCAGCTTCGGGACAGGGGATCAGCCCCAGCATTTT.

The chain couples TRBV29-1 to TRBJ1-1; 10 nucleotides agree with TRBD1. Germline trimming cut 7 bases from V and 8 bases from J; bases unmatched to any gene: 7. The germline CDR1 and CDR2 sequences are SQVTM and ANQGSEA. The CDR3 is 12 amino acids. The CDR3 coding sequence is TGCAGCGCCGCGCCGGGACAGGGGGAAGCTTTCTTT. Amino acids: CSAAPGQGEAFF.

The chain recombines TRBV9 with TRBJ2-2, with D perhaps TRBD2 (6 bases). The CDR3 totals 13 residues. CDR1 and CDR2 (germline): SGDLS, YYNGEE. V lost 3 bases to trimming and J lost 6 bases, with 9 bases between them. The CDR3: CASSEEGPGELFF. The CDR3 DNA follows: TGTGCCAGCAGCGAGGAGGGTCCCGGGGAGCTGTTTTTT. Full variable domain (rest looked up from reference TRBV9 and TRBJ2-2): DSGVTQTPKHLITATGQRVTLRCSPRSGDLSVYWYQQSLDQGLQFLIQYYNGEERAKGNILERFSAQQFPDLHSELNLSSLELGDSALYFCASSEEGPGELFFGEGSRLTVL.

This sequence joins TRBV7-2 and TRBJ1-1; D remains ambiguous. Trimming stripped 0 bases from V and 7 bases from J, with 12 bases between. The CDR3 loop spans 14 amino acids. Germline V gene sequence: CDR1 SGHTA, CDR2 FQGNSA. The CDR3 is CASSLAQVGFEAFF. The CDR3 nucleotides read TGTGCCAGCAGCTTAGCGCAGGTCGGATTTGAAGCTTTCTTT.

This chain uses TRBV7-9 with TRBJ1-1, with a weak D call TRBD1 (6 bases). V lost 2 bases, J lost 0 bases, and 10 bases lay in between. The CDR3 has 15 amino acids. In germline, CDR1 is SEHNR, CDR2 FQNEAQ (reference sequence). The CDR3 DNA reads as TGTGCCAGCAGCTTACAGACAGGATTGAACACTGAAGCTTTCTTT. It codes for CASSLQTGLNTEAFF.

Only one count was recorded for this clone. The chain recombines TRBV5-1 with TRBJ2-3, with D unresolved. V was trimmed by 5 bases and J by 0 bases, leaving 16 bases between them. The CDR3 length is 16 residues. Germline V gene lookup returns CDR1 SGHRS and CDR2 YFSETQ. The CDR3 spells CASRLTNTHSTDTQYF. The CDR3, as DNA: TGCGCCAGCAGGCTTACTAACACCCATAGCACAGATACGCAGTATTTT.

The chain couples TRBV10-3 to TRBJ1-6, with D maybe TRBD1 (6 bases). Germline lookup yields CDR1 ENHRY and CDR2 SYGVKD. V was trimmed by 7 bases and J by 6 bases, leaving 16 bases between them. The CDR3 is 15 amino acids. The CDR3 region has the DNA TGTGCCATCACTTCAGGGGTTGGGGGTAATTCACCCCTCCACTTT. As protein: CAITSGVGGNSPLHF.

The CDR3 is CASSSKRQGYGTGELFF. For the CDR3, the DNA is TGTGCCAGCAGCTCGAAGAGACAGGGTTATGGCACCGGGGAGCTGTTTTTT. The rearrangement uses TRBV11-2 and TRBJ2-2, with 7 positions matching TRBD1. Losses at the gene ends were 4 bases for V and 4 bases for J; bases not matched to a gene: 12. This CDR3 comprises 17 residues. Looked up from germline, CDR1 is SGHAT and CDR2 is FQNNGV. The full variable domain, its missing parts supplied by reference TRBV11-2 and TRBJ2-2, is EAGVAQSPRYKIIEKRQSVAFWCNPISGHATLYWYQQILGQGPKLLIQFQNNGVVDDSQLPKDRFSAERLKGVDSTLKIQPAKLEDSAVYLCASSSKRQGYGTGELFFGEGSRLTVL.

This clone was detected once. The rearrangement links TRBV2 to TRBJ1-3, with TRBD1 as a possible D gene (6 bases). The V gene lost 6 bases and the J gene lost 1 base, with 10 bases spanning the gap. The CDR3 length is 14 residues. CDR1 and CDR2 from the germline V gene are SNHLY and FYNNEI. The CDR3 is CASRDDRSGNTIYF. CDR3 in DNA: TGTGCCAGCAGAGACGACAGGTCTGGAAACACCATATATTTT.

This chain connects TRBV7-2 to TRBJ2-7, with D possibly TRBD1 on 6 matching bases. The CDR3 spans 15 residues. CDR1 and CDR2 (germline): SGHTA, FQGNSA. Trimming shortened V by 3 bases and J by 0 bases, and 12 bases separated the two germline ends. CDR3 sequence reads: CASSFTVGGSYEQYF. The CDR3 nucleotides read TGTGCCAGCAGCTTTACGGTAGGGGGCTCCTACGAGCAGTACTTC.

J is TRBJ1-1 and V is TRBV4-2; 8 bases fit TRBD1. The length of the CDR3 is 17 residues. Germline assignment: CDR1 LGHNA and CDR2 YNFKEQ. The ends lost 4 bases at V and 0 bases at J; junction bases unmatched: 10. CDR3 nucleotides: TGTGCCAGCAGCCTATACGGACAGGGATCTGTGAACACTGAAGCTTTCTTT. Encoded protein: CASSLYGQGSVNTEAFF.

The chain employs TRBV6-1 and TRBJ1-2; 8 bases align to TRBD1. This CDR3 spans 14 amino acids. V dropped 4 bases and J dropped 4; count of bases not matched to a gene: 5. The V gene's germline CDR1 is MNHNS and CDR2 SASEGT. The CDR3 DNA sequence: TGTGCCAGCAGTGGAGGACAGGGTTCCTATGGCTACACCTTC. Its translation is CASSGGQGSYGYTF.

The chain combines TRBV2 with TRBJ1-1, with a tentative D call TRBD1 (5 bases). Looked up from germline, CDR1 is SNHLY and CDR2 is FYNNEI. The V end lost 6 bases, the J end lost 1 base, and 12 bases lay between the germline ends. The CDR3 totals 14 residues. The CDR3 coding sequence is TGTGCCAGCAGATTGGGGCAGGGGAACACTGAAGCTTTCTTT. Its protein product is CASRLGQGNTEAFF.

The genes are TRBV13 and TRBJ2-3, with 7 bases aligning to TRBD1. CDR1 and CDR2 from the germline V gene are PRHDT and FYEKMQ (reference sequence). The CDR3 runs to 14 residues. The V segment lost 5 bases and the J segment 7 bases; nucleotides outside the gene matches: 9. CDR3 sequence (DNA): TGTGCCAGCAGCACCGGACAGGTCAGATATACGCAGTATTTT. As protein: CASSTGQVRYTQYF. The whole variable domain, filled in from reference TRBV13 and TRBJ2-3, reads AAGVIQSPRHLIKEKRETATLKCYPIPRHDTVYWYQQGPGQDPQFLISFYEKMQSDKGSIPDRFSAQQFSDYHSELNMSSLELGDSALYFCASSTGQVRYTQYFGPGTRLTVL.

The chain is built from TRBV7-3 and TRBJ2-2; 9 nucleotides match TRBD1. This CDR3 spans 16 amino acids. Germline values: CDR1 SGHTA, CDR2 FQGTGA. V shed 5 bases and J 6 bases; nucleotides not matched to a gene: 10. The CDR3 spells CASSPGTGRESGELFF. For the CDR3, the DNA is TGTGCCAGCAGCCCCGGGACAGGGAGAGAGTCCGGGGAGCTGTTTTTT.

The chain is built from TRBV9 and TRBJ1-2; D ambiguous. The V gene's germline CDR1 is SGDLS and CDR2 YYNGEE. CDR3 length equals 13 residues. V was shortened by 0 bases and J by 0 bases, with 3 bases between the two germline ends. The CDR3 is CASSVVSNYGYTF. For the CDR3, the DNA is TGTGCCAGCAGCGTAGTATCTAACTATGGCTACACCTTC.

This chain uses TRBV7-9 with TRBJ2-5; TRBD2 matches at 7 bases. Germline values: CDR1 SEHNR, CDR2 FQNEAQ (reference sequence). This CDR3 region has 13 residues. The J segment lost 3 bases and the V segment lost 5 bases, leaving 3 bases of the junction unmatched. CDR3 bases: TGTGCCAGCAGCCCGGGACTAAAAGAGACCCAGTACTTC. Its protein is CASSPGLKETQYF.